This TCR beta chain was sequenced during a study of shared clonotypes between healthy human individuals. The germline V gene has CDR1 SGHDT and CDR2 YYEEEE. The CDR3 runs 15 residues. The V and J ends lost 2 bases and 0 bases respectively, with 9 bases between them. Method: immunoSEQ multiplex PCR; TCRdb's copy keeps in-frame clones and lacks some. This table holds fewer than 1 million clones, approximately 97% found once. CD45RO-negative CD8 cells positively selected for CCR7 made up the naive population, which excluded terminally differentiated effector memory CD45RA+ cells. This chain uses TRBV5-6 with TRBJ1-3; D unclear. This TCR derives from a man aged 25 to 45 in good health. Material: naive CD8+ T cells sorted from blood. The CDR3 region has the DNA TGTGCCAGCAGCTTCGGTCAAGACTCTGGAAACACCATATATTTT. The encoded protein is CASSFGQDSGNTIYF.